The 11 T cell receptor beta chains below were found in one sample sequenced in a study of T-cell reconstitution after alpha-beta-depleted transplantation in children (dated by TCRdb to the mid-2010s). In light of the paper, this sample's treatment or condition label describes: allogeneic hematopoietic cell transplantation with graft depleted of TCRalphabeta T cells and CD19 B cells. To prepare the library, PCR was applied. The sequencer listed for this sample is Illumina HiSeq 2500. TCR library preparation used molecular barcoding, with unique molecular identifiers applied to normalize quantification of the TCRbeta repertoire. In-frame beta chains were kept once TCRdb had trimmed the public reads at Q25 with fastp and called clones with MiXCR. Entries are consolidated by CDR3 protein sequence, retaining the most common genes and DNA. The sample includes about 640,000 distinct CDR3 sequences, with roughly 13% observed a single time. Together, the top ten hold 2.2% of the sample.

The sequences come from PBMCs, mostly from graft donor cells, collected 360 days after TCRalphabeta/CD19-depleted stem cell transplant. These receptors were taken from a male patient aged 5 to 17 who had a stem cell transplant for acute myeloid leukemia, so the T cells may come from the graft donor.

The chain recombines TRBV5-1 with TRBJ2-1, with TRBD2 matching 7 bases. The CDR3 spans 15 residues. After removal of 4 bases from V and 4 bases from J, the junction contained 8 bases not matched to a gene. Germline-derived CDR1 and CDR2 are SGHRS and YFSETQ. The CDR3 sequence: CASSPLSSGYNEQFF. In nucleotides, the CDR3 is TGCGCCAGCAGCCCCCTGTCTAGCGGATACAATGAGCAGTTCTTC.

V usage is TRBV7-2 and J usage is TRBJ2-4; 7 positions match TRBD2. The CDR3 sequence is 13 residues long. Germline CDR1 is SGHTA and CDR2 is FQGNSA. The V segment lost 5 bases and the J segment 7 bases; nucleotides outside the gene matches: 5. Here the CDR3 reads CASSPGGYNIQYF. DNA of the CDR3: TGTGCCAGCAGCCCCGGGGGGTACAACATTCAGTACTTC. The full variable domain, with the rest looked up from reference TRBV7-2 and TRBJ2-4, is GAGVSQSPSNKVTEKGKDVELRCDPISGHTALYWYRQSLGQGLEFLIYFQGNSAPDKSGLPSDRFSAERTGGSVSTLTIQRTQQEDSAVYLCASSPGGYNIQYFGAGTRLSVL.

The V gene is TRBV28, the J gene TRBJ2-5, with TRBD2 matching 11 bases. The ends lost 3 bases at V and 1 base at J; junction bases unmatched: 7. This CDR3 contains 17 residues. Germline CDR1 is MDHEN and CDR2 is SYDVKM. CDR3 protein: CASSLLAGGGVQETQYF. For the CDR3, the DNA is TGTGCCAGCAGTTTGCTAGCGGGAGGTGGGGTCCAAGAGACCCAGTACTTC.

This clonotype showed up many times. The chain carries TRBV29-1 and TRBJ2-2; D may be TRBD2 (6 bases). Germline CDR1 reads SQVTM; CDR2 reads ANQGSEA. This CDR3 comprises 13 residues. Trimming pared 5 bases from V and 1 base from J, leaving 8 bases between. The CDR3 sequence: CSVRGGNTGELFF. DNA for the CDR3: TGCAGCGTTAGGGGAGGGAACACCGGGGAGCTGTTTTTT.

The rearrangement uses TRBV28 and TRBJ2-5; the D is unclear. Trimming left V 3 bases short and J 4 bases short, with 12 bases between. Germline V gene sequence: CDR1 MDHEN, CDR2 SYDVKM. The CDR3 sequence is 14 residues long. The CDR3 bases are TGTGCCAGCAGTTTCGTCTTCAGAGGAGAGACCCAGTACTTC. Translated, it gives CASSFVFRGETQYF.

The chain links TRBV20-1 to TRBJ2-5, with D possibly being TRBD1 (5 bases). Germline CDR1 and CDR2: DFQATT and SNEGSKA (reference sequence). Trimming removed 1 base at V and 5 bases at J, with 17 bases between. This CDR3 contains 15 residues. Here the CDR3 DNA reads TGCAGTGCTAGAGTCTCCGTAATAGGGGCGGAGACCCAGTACTTC. Its translation: CSARVSVIGAETQYF.

V is TRBV6-1 and J is TRBJ2-2; TRBD2 aligns across 10 bases. This CDR3 has 15 residues. Looked up from germline, CDR1 is MNHNS and CDR2 is SASEGT. Trimming at V came to 5 bases and at J to 5 bases, leaving 5 bases not matched to a gene. CDR3 protein: CASSRLAGSTGELFF. CDR3 DNA sequence: TGTGCCAGCAGTCGACTAGCGGGTTCGACCGGGGAGCTGTTTTTT.

A few counts support this clonotype. V gene TRBV7-2 combines with J gene TRBJ2-1; 8 bases agree with TRBD2. Germline V lookup: CDR1 SGHTA, CDR2 FQGNSA. This CDR3 region has 13 residues. V lost 2 bases to trimming and J lost 10 bases; unmatched junction nucleotides: 4. The CDR3 here is CASSLISGGEQFF. The CDR3 nucleotides are TGTGCCAGCAGCTTAATCTCGGGGGGGGAGCAGTTCTTC.

This clonotype was recorded at least ten times. The rearrangement joins TRBV5-1 to TRBJ2-1, with 14 bases fitting TRBD2. The CDR3 totals 17 residues. Germline V gene sequence: CDR1 SGHRS, CDR2 YFSETQ. V was clipped by 0 bases and J by 6 bases; unmatched bases: 5. CDR3 nucleotides: TGCGCCAGCAGCTTGGGACTAGCGGGAGGGCCGGGCAATGAGCAGTTCTTC. The encoded protein is CASSLGLAGGPGNEQFF.

This CDR3 reads CSVEARRYEQYF. CDR3 bases: TGCAGCGTTGAGGCTAGGAGGTACGAGCAGTACTTC. This chain joins TRBV29-1 and TRBJ2-7, with a possible D match to TRBD2 (5 bases). This CDR3 has 12 residues. V was trimmed by 3 bases and J by 4 bases, leaving 10 bases between them. Germline V CDR1 and CDR2: SQVTM, ANQGSEA.

This clonotype was seen only a few times. The CDR3 DNA follows: TGTGCCAGCAAGGAGGGTGGACTAGCGGGAGAGAATGAGCAGTTCTTC. Translating gives CASKEGGLAGENEQFF. The chain has TRBV6-1 and TRBJ2-1; TRBD2 agrees at 13 bases. V was pared by 7 bases and J by 7 bases, with 10 bases of the junction left unmatched. The CDR3 has 16 residues. Germline CDR1 reads MNHNS; CDR2 reads SASEGT.